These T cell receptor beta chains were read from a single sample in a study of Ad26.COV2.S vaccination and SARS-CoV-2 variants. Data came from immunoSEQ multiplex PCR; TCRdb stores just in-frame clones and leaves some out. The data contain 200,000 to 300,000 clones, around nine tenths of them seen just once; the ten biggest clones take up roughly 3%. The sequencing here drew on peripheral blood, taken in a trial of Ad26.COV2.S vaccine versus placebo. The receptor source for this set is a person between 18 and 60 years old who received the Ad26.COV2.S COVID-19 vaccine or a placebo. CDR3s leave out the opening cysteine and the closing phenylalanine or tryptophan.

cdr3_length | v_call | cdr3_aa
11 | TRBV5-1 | ASKRDSGNTIY
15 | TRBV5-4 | ASSLTLGAGGPLEQF
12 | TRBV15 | ATSGGVNTGELF
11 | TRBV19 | ASSTRGTDTQY
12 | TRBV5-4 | ASSIDSYQETQY
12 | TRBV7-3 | ASSLVAQNSPLH
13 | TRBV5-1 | ASSPDTIVRGGYT
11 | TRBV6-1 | ASSLMGDTEAF
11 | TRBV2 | ASGQGDHSPLH
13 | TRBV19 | ASSLRTGKNYGYT
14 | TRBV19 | ASSIAAAGFQETQY
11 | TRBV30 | AWSVGWSYEQY
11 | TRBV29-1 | SVDGETNEKLF
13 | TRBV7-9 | ASSLAGTGKIGYT
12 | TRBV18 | ASSPQGTNTEAF
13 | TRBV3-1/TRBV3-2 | ASSNTGGSYNEQF
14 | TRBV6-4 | ASSEEGQGAYNEQF
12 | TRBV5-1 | ASRTSGATDTQY
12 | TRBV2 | ASSARSYNSPLH
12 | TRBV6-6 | ASSPRTGNTEAF
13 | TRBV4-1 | ASSQDLSSGGKQY
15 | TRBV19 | ASSISIRGASNEKLF
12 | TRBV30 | AWSQKASYNEQF
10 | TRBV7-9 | ASAHRETPLH
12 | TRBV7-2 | ASSLWTGEEKLF
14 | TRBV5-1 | ASSSKQGGTNEKLF
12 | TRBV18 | ASSMTGTTGELF
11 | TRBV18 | ASSPIENTEAF
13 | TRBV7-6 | ASSLSSVTTGELF
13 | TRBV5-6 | ASSLLTFSGNTIY
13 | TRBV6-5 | ASSETSGAYNEQF
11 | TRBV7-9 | ASSLNRGDGYT
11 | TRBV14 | ASSQGLQETQY
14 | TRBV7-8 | ASSLAQRGVYYEQY
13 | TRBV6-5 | ASRRRDSQKETQY
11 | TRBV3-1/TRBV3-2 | ASSQVGIYGYT
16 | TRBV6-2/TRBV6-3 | ASSSGTSTIIGTDTQY
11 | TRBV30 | AWTGTRSGELF
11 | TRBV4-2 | ASSQERGYGYT
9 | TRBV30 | ARVGYTEAF